Following are 18 T cell receptor beta chains from one sample sequenced in a study of cytomegalovirus exposure and HLA in healthy donors. PCR amplification relied on 60 Vbeta primers (plus 13 Jbeta primers). The table came from immunoSEQ multiplex PCR; TCRdb's copy has only in-frame clones and leaves some out. The sample lists 55,000 to 80,000 clones; 70% to 75% were seen once. The sample comprised PBMCs. These receptors were collected from a woman aged 25 to 45 in good health and CMV-seronegative.

This clone was counted between two and nine times. The rearrangement uses TRBV19 and TRBJ2-1; the D gene is possibly TRBD1 (5 bases). This CDR3 region has 11 residues. CDR1 and CDR2 (germline): LNHDA, SQIVND (reference sequence). V gave up 6 bases and J gave up 8 bases, with 8 bases separating them. This CDR3 is CASRGVYEQFF. The CDR3 region has the DNA TGTGCCAGTAGAGGGGTTTATGAGCAGTTCTTC. Drawing the rest from reference TRBV19 and TRBJ2-1, the complete variable domain is DGGITQSPKYLFRKEGQNVTLSCEQNLNHDAMYWYRQDPGQGLRLIYYSQIVNDFQKGDIAEGYSVSREKKESFPLTVTSAQKNPTAFYLCASRGVYEQFFGPGTRLTVL.

The chain is built from TRBV7-2 and TRBJ2-3; 8 bases align to TRBD2. Trimming at V came to 5 bases and at J to 6 bases, leaving 13 bases not matched to a gene. Germline loops: CDR1 SGHTA, CDR2 FQGNSA. The CDR3 has 16 residues. The CDR3 DNA reads as TGTGCCAGCAGCACGGGACTAGTCCCCGGTATGGATACGCAGTATTTT. Residues: CASSTGLVPGMDTQYF.

The chain employs TRBV6-1 and TRBJ2-3, with D maybe TRBD1 (5 bases). V shed 0 bases and J shed 4 bases, with 8 bases lying between them. The germline V gene encodes CDR1 MNHNS and CDR2 SASEGT. CDR3 size: 14 residues. CDR3 nucleotides: TGTGCCAGCAGTGAAGCCCCAGGGCCAGATACGCAGTATTTT. Protein product: CASSEAPGPDTQYF.

The gene calls are TRBV7-9 and TRBJ1-5; D is ambiguous. Germline-derived CDR1 and CDR2 are SEHNR and FQNEAQ (reference sequence). Trimming removed 1 base from V and 10 bases from J, with 8 bases in between. The CDR3 spans 12 residues. Written as DNA, the CDR3 is TGTGCCAGCAGCTTAGGTGGTAGTCCCCAGCATTTT. This encodes CASSLGGSPQHF.

The chain is built from TRBV7-2 and TRBJ2-5; 12 bases match TRBD2. This CDR3 contains 18 residues. Looked up from germline, CDR1 is SGHTA and CDR2 is FQGNSA. V lost 5 bases to trimming and J lost 0 bases; unmatched junction nucleotides: 10. The CDR3 DNA is TGTGCCAGCAGCCCCTACCGTGGACTAGCGGGGTACCAAGAGACCCAGTACTTC. This translates into CASSPYRGLAGYQETQYF.

The sample holds a few counts of this clone. CDR3 nucleotides: TGTGCCAGCAGTCCGTCCCTCTCGAACACTGAAGCTTTCTTT. It translates to CASSPSLSNTEAFF. The V and J genes are TRBV6-4 and TRBJ1-1; D ambiguous. With 5 bases removed from V and 1 base from J, the gap between germline ends came to 11 bases. The CDR3 totals 14 residues. Germline CDR1 is MRHNA and CDR2 is SNTAGT.

The chain is built from TRBV6-1 and TRBJ1-2; D unclear. The ends were cut back, 0 bases at V and 6 bases at J, with 11 bases in the middle. Per the germline V gene, CDR1 is MNHNS and CDR2 is SASEGT. This CDR3 has 14 amino acids. The CDR3 bases are TGTGCCAGCAGTGAAGCCAATAGAGGGAATGGCTACACCTTC. It specifies CASSEANRGNGYTF.

J is TRBJ1-1 and V is TRBV9, with a weak D call TRBD1 (5 bases). The CDR3 is 14 residues long. V was trimmed by 1 base and J by 4 bases, leaving 11 bases between them. CDR1 is SGDLS, CDR2 YYNGEE, per germline. CDR3 sequence: CASSVLGLGTEAFF. The CDR3 nucleotides read TGTGCCAGCAGCGTACTGGGGCTGGGCACTGAAGCTTTCTTT.

The chain is built from TRBV29-1 and TRBJ2-1; a possible D gene is TRBD2 (6 bases). Germline V gene sequence: CDR1 SQVTM, CDR2 ANQGSEA. The V end lost 6 bases, the J end lost 3 bases, and 21 bases lay between the germline ends. This CDR3 is 16 amino acids long. The CDR3 loop is CSVGPRGRSYYNEQFF. In nucleotides, the CDR3 is TGCAGCGTAGGCCCCCGGGGGAGAAGTTACTACAATGAGCAGTTCTTC.

The rearrangement links TRBV7-3 to TRBJ2-3, with TRBD2 matching 11 bases. Germline lookup yields CDR1 SGHTA and CDR2 FQGTGA. The CDR3 spans 14 residues. Trimming removed 8 bases from V and 4 bases from J; junction bases left unmatched: 5. CDR3: CASALAGGSDTQYF. The CDR3, as DNA: TGTGCCAGCGCTCTAGCGGGAGGATCAGATACGCAGTATTTT.

V and J are TRBV7-8 and TRBJ2-2; 10 bases map to TRBD1. The length of the CDR3 is 16 residues. V gave up 5 bases and J gave up 2 bases; unmatched junction bases: 5. Germline V gives CDR1 SGHVS, CDR2 FQNEAQ. CDR3 nucleotide sequence: TGTGCCAGCAGCCTCCGGGACAGGGGAAACACCGGGGAGCTGTTTTTT. It codes for CASSLRDRGNTGELFF.

The chain has TRBV4-2 and TRBJ2-1; D is unresolved. Trimming removed 4 bases from V and 8 bases from J, with 15 bases in between. This CDR3 spans 14 amino acids. Per germline, CDR1 LGHNA and CDR2 YNFKEQ. The CDR3 here is CASSPPDSRDEQFF. DNA of the CDR3: TGTGCCAGCAGCCCCCCGGATAGCCGAGATGAGCAGTTCTTC.

The J gene is TRBJ2-3, the V gene TRBV19; 8 nucleotides match TRBD2. CDR1 and CDR2 (germline): LNHDA, SQIVND (reference sequence). This CDR3 contains 14 residues. The J segment lost 4 bases and the V segment lost 3 bases, leaving 3 bases of the junction unmatched. In nucleotides, the CDR3 is TGTGCCAGTAGTATCGGAGCGGGGGCAGATACGCAGTATTTT. This codes for CASSIGAGADTQYF.

This CDR3 is CASSPHFQRYEQYF. CDR3 nucleotides: TGCGCCAGCAGCCCCCACTTCCAGCGATACGAGCAGTACTTC. The chain uses TRBV5-1 and TRBJ2-7; D is uncertain. The germline CDR1 and CDR2 sequences are SGHRS and YFSETQ. This CDR3 is 14 amino acids long. V was cut by 4 bases and J by 4 bases, with 15 bases left in between.

The chain uses TRBV5-1 and TRBJ1-2; D not certain. V dropped 4 bases and J dropped 4 bases, with 11 bases sitting between them. The CDR3 runs to 13 residues. The germline CDR1 and CDR2 sequences are SGHRS and YFSETQ. This CDR3 is CASSLTMSYGYTF. In DNA, the CDR3 is TGCGCCAGCAGCCTGACTATGAGCTATGGCTACACCTTC. Drawing the rest from reference TRBV5-1 and TRBJ1-2, the complete variable domain is KAGVTQTPRYLIKTRGQQVTLSCSPISGHRSVSWYQQTPGQGLQFLFEYFSETQRNKGNFPGRFSGRQFSNSRSEMNVSTLELGDSALYLCASSLTMSYGYTFGSGTRLTVV.

This clone was seen more than once but under ten times. The CDR3 nucleotides are TGTGCCAGCAGCCCCACAGGGGTGGGACAAGAGACCCAGTACTTC. This translates into CASSPTGVGQETQYF. The V call is TRBV11-2, the J call TRBJ2-5, with TRBD1 identical over 7 bases. Germline V gene lookup returns CDR1 SGHAT and CDR2 FQNNGV. V was pared by 5 bases and J by 2 bases, with 8 bases of the junction left unmatched. CDR3 length: 15 amino acids.

The chain uses TRBV11-2 and TRBJ1-3, with TRBD1 as a possible D gene (5 bases). V dropped 4 bases and J dropped 1 base, with 17 bases sitting between them. The CDR3 sequence is 17 residues long. Germline-derived CDR1 and CDR2 are SGHAT and FQNNGV. CDR3 DNA: TGTGCCAGCAGCTCCCGAATGGATAGGGGTTCTGGAAACACCATATATTTT. Translating it yields CASSSRMDRGSGNTIYF.

This clone was seen only once. CDR3 coding DNA: TGTGCTAGTGGTTTCCGACGGCCCGGACAGGGGCAGGGAGGCTACACCTTC. Residues: CASGFRRPGQGQGGYTF. The chain uses TRBV12-5 and TRBJ1-2; 9 bases fit TRBD1. V trimming: 3 bases; J trimming: 8 bases; junction bases outside the gene matches: 16. Germline CDR1 reads LGHNT; CDR2 reads FRNRAP. This CDR3 comprises 17 residues.